This is a list of T cell receptor beta chains from one sample in a study of cytomegalovirus exposure and HLA in healthy donors. Clones were sequenced by immunoSEQ multiplex PCR, and TCRdb holds only the in-frame ones, with some missing. The table lists about 190,000 clones, 60% to 80% of them singletons, with 1.6% in the top ten. The sample consisted of PBMCs. Receptors originate from a woman between 18 and 29 years old in good health and CMV-seronegative. CDR3s include the opening cysteine and the closing phenylalanine or tryptophan. D genes are given only for firm matches. Some rows mark clone size as missing; the rest say once, few, many or name a class of expanded clone.

TRBJ1-5,TRBD1,NA,TRBV2,CASSESGRGQKQPQHF,TGTGCCAGCAGTGAATCTGGCAGGGGGCAGAAACAGCCCCAGCATTTT
TRBJ1-2,NA,NA,TRBV5-6,CASSLANRGYTF,TGTGCCAGCAGCTTGGCCAACCGGGGCTACACCTTC
TRBJ1-2,NA,NA,TRBV30,CAWGDGGGAGYTF,TGTGCCTGGGGGGATGGGGGGGGCGCAGGCTACACCTTC
TRBJ2-3,TRBD1,NA,TRBV28,CASSFFPGQGTDTQYF,TGTGCCAGCAGTTTCTTTCCGGGACAGGGCACAGATACGCAGTATTTT
TRBJ1-6,NA,NA,TRBV28,CASSLLTGDSSYNSPLHF,TGTGCCAGCAGTTTATTAACAGGAGACAGCTCCTATAATTCACCCCTCCACTTT
TRBJ1-5,NA,NA,TRBV28,CASSFEGTQPQHF,TGTGCCAGCAGTTTTGAGGGTACTCAGCCCCAGCATTTT
TRBJ1-4,TRBD1,NA,TRBV4-1,CASRPGTGGFGNEKLFF,TGCGCCAGCAGACCCGGGACAGGGGGCTTTGGTAATGAAAAACTGTTTTTT
TRBJ2-1,NA,few,TRBV10-1,CASSESGGEDNEQFF,TGCGCCAGCAGTGAGTCCGGCGGGGAGGACAATGAGCAGTTCTTC
TRBJ2-5,TRBD1,NA,TRBV5-1,CASSFRTGEETQYF,TGCGCCAGCAGCTTTAGGACAGGGGAAGAGACCCAGTACTTC
TRBJ2-7,TRBD1,NA,TRBV5-6,CASSPTDRESREQYF,TGTGCCAGCAGCCCAACGGACAGGGAATCACGCGAGCAGTACTTC
TRBJ2-2,NA,NA,TRBV19,CASRDGQFTGELFF,TGTGCCAGTAGGGACGGACAGTTCACCGGGGAGCTGTTTTTT
TRBJ2-7,NA,NA,TRBV7-8,CASSLAQGYEQYF,TGTGCCAGCAGCTTAGCGCAGGGGTACGAGCAGTACTTC
TRBJ1-1,NA,NA,TRBV28,CASRRNTEAFF,TGTGCCAGCAGGAGGAACACTGAAGCTTTCTTT
TRBJ1-4,NA,NA,TRBV5-4,CASSFKGSTEKLFF,TGTGCCAGCAGCTTTAAGGGGTCGACTGAAAAACTGTTTTTT
TRBJ2-1,TRBD1,NA,TRBV5-1,CASSSDRGRRSEQFF,TGCGCCAGCAGCTCGGACAGGGGGCGCCGTTCTGAGCAGTTCTTC
TRBJ2-2,TRBD1,once,TRBV19,CASRDRGAGELFF,TGTGCCAGTAGGGACAGGGGAGCCGGGGAGCTGTTTTTT
TRBJ2-5,TRBD2,NA,TRBV7-3,CASSPGGAGETQYF,TGTGCCAGCAGCCCCGGGGGGGCCGGGGAGACCCAGTACTTC
TRBJ2-7,NA,NA,TRBV6-5,CASSYTRDSSYEQYF,TGTGCCAGCAGTTATACGCGGGACAGCTCCTACGAGCAGTACTTC
TRBJ2-1,TRBD2,NA,TRBV6-1,CASTEWGGGRNEQFF,TGTGCCAGCACCGAGTGGGGCGGGGGGCGAAATGAGCAGTTCTTC
TRBJ1-1,NA,NA,TRBV2,CASRGAGTEAFF,TGTGCCAGCAGGGGGGCGGGCACTGAAGCTTTCTTT
TRBJ2-1,TRBD2,once,TRBV6-4,CASSGSSGHNEQFF,TGTGCCAGCAGTGGATCTAGCGGACACAATGAGCAGTTCTTC
TRBJ1-1,NA,few,TRBV11-3,CASSPSGGTEAFF,TGTGCCAGCAGCCCCAGTGGAGGCACTGAAGCTTTCTTT
TRBJ2-7,TRBD1,NA,TRBV19,CASSTRQGTYEQYF,TGTGCCAGTAGTACCCGACAGGGCACCTACGAGCAGTACTTC
TRBJ1-1,TRBD1,NA,TRBV19,CASIVQTGTEAFF,TGTGCCAGTATCGTACAGACAGGGACTGAAGCTTTCTTT
TRBJ2-1,TRBD1,NA,TRBV29-1,CSVDAGTGDYNEQFF,TGCAGCGTTGATGCCGGGACAGGGGACTACAATGAGCAGTTCTTC
TRBJ1-5,NA,NA,TRBV6-5,CASTPPGIRNQPQHF,TGTGCCAGCACTCCCCCGGGAATTCGGAATCAGCCCCAGCATTTT
TRBJ1-1,TRBD1,NA,TRBV30,CAGKRTGDAEAFF,TGTGCCGGGAAAAGGACAGGGGACGCTGAAGCTTTCTTT
TRBJ2-1,NA,NA,TRBV7-2,CASSLQGHEQFF,TGTGCCAGCAGCCTACAGGGCCATGAGCAGTTCTTC
TRBJ2-1,TRBD2,NA,TRBV6-5,CASSYSASGGNEQFF,TGTGCCAGCAGTTACTCGGCTAGCGGAGGCAATGAGCAGTTCTTC
TRBJ1-1,NA,NA,TRBV6-5,CASSYLRTDKNTEAFF,TGTGCCAGCAGTTACCTTCGGACAGACAAGAACACTGAAGCTTTCTTT
TRBJ2-1,NA,NA,TRBV28,CASVGLILNEQFF,TGTGCCAGCGTCGGACTAATACTCAATGAGCAGTTCTTC
TRBJ1-3,TRBD1,NA,TRBV15,CATSRDRGQTNTIYF,TGTGCCACCAGCCGCGACAGGGGGCAGACAAACACCATATATTTT
TRBJ2-7,TRBD2,NA,TRBV9,CASSAGLAGYEQYF,TGTGCCAGCAGCGCCGGACTAGCGGGCTACGAGCAGTACTTC
TRBJ2-7,TRBD1,NA,TRBV7-3,CASSLRQGVYEQYF,TGTGCCAGCAGCTTACGGCAGGGGGTCTACGAGCAGTACTTC
TRBJ1-2,TRBD1,once,TRBV7-9,CASSSRDRPRNYGYTF,TGTGCCAGCAGCTCCCGGGACAGACCTAGGAACTATGGCTACACCTTC
TRBJ1-4,NA,NA,TRBV11-2,CASTDGQNYPEKLFF,TGTGCCAGCACCGACGGACAGAACTACCCTGAAAAACTGTTTTTT
TRBJ2-5,TRBD1,NA,TRBV5-4,CASSLGTEGPETQYF,TGTGCCAGCAGCTTAGGGACAGAGGGCCCAGAGACCCAGTACTTC
TRBJ1-5,NA,NA,TRBV27,CASGRESKHQPQHF,TGTGCCAGCGGCCGGGAGTCCAAGCATCAGCCCCAGCATTTT
TRBJ2-1,NA,NA,TRBV5-8,CASSLRQGYNEQFF,TGTGCCAGCAGCTTGCGGCAGGGATACAATGAGCAGTTCTTC
TRBJ1-6,NA,NA,TRBV13,CASSPGAGLSSPLHF,TGTGCCAGCAGCCCAGGGGCCGGCCTTTCTTCACCCCTCCACTTT
TRBJ2-5,TRBD2,NA,TRBV9,CASSGGASGSLETQYF,TGTGCCAGCAGCGGCGGGGCTAGCGGGAGTCTAGAGACCCAGTACTTC
TRBJ2-7,TRBD2,NA,TRBV18,CASSPASGRVEQYF,TGTGCCAGCTCACCAGCTAGCGGGAGGGTCGAGCAGTACTTC
TRBJ1-1,TRBD1,NA,TRBV28,CASSLGQDYTEAFF,TGTGCCAGCAGTTTGGGACAGGACTACACTGAAGCTTTCTTT
TRBJ2-7,TRBD1,NA,TRBV2,CASRDPSGQGF,TGTGCCAGCAGAGACCCCTCGGGACAGGGTTTC